Included here is one T cell receptor (beta chain) sequence, with context. Patients from Seattle were sampled longitudinally, starting during active infection. This sample is part of a study of blood T cell repertoires in COVID-19. Study information: Sites across the United States, Italy and Spain contributed samples from acute and convalescent COVID-19. Nucleic acid was either cDNA or gDNA, and it came from T cells, B-cell-depleted T cells, or PBMCs.

Original processing methods: Amplification from reference gene primers served as the basis for estimated nucleated cell counts. Produced via immunoSEQ multiplex PCR; TCRdb's table is partial and in-frame only. That table furnishes V, J and clone size, whereas the DNA furnished D and trimming. The sample comprises about 480,000 clones, about 87% of which are singletons, and 10% to 15% rests with the top ten. Trimming at V came to 2 bases and at J to 7 bases, leaving 4 bases not matched to a gene. The V gene's germline CDR1 is MDHEN and CDR2 SYDVKM. This CDR3 spans 14 amino acids. This TCR came from a woman aged 45 to 65 with COVID-19, enrolled during active disease. The sample consisted of peripheral blood. The chain has TRBV28 and TRBJ1-2; TRBD1 aligns across 10 bases. The DNA for the CDR3 is TGTGCCAGCAGTTTAGGGACAGGGGTTGGTGGCTACACCTTC. Encoded protein: CASSLGTGVGGYTF.